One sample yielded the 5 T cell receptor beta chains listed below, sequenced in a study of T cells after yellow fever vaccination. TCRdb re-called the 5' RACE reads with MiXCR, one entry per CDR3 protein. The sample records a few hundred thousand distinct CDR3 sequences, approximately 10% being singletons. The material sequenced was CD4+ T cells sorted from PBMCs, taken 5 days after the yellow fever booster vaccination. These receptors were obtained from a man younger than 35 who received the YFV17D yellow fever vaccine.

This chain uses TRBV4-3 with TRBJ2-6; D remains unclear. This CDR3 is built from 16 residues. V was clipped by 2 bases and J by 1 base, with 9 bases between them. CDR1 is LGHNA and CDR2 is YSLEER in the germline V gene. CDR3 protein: CASSQRQRSGANVLTF. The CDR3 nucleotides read TGCGCCAGCAGCCAACGTCAGAGGTCTGGGGCCAACGTCCTGACTTTC.

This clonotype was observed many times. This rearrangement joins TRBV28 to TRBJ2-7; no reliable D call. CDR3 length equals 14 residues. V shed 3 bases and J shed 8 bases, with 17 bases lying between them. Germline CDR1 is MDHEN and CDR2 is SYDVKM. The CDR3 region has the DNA TGTGCCAGCAGTTTGGCGGCAGGATTGTCCAAGCAGTACGTC. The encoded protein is CASSLAAGLSKQYV.

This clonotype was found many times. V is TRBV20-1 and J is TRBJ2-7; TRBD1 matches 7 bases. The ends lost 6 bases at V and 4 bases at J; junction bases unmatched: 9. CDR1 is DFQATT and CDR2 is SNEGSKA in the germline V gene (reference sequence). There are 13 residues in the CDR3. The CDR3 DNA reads TGCAGTGCGCCGCGGACAGGAGTGTACGAGCAGTACGTC. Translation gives CSAPRTGVYEQYV.

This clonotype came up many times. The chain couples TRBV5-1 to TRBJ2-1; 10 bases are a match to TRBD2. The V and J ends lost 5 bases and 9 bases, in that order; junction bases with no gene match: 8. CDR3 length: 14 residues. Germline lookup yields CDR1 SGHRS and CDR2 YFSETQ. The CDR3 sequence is CASRPNLAGVEQFF. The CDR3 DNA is TGCGCCAGCAGACCAAATCTAGCGGGGGTTGAGCAGTTCTTC.

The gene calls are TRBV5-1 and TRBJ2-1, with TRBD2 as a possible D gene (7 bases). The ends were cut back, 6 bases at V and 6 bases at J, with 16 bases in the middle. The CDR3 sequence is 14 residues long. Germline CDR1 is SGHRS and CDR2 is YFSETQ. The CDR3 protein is CASMLGGAGNEQFF. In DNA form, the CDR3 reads TGCGCCAGCATGTTAGGGGGGGCCGGCAATGAGCAGTTCTTC.